Presented here are 21 T cell receptor beta chains from one specimen sequenced in a study of response to subunit inactivated influenza vaccine. TCRdb re-called the RT-PCR reads with MiXCR, one entry per CDR3 protein. The sample has over 650,000 distinct CDR3 sequences; around 20% are singletons. The source material was PBMCs from blood, sampled approximately 5 days after vaccination. The receptors originated from a man aged 50 or older who received an inactivated influenza vaccine.

In nucleotides, the CDR3 is TGTGCCAGCAGATTTTTGTTTGGCACCACCGGGGAGCTGTTTTTT. This encodes CASRFLFGTTGELFF. The chain uses TRBV7-8 and TRBJ2-2; no clear D gene. This CDR3 region has 15 residues. Germline V gives CDR1 SGHVS, CDR2 FQNEAQ. Between the trimmed V and J ends, which lost 6 bases and 4 bases, there was a span of 15 bases.

In nucleotides, the CDR3 is TGTGCCAGCAGTCTCGACGCGGGTAGATACAATGAGCAGTTCTTC. This gives the protein CASSLDAGRYNEQFF. V gene TRBV7-9 combines with J gene TRBJ2-1, with D maybe TRBD2 (5 bases). Germline lookup yields CDR1 SEHNR and CDR2 FQNEAQ (reference sequence). The CDR3 length is 15 residues. V was cut by 6 bases and J by 4 bases, with 16 bases left in between.

This clonotype has more than one count but fewer than ten. The rearrangement uses TRBV29-1 and TRBJ2-3; D may match TRBD1 or TRBD2 (5 bases each). Per germline, CDR1 SQVTM and CDR2 ANQGSEA. Trimming removed 7 bases from V and 0 bases from J, with 8 bases in between. This CDR3 is 12 amino acids long. CDR3 DNA sequence: TGCAGCGGCCGGGACAGCACAGATACGCAGTATTTT. This gives the protein CSGRDSTDTQYF.

CDR3 residues: CASSLSTGGWYTQYF. The CDR3, as DNA: TGTGCCAGCAGTTTATCGACCGGGGGGTGGTATACGCAGTATTTT. The chain employs TRBV27 and TRBJ2-3; the match to TRBD2 covers 7 bases. After removal of 0 bases from V and 7 bases from J, the junction contained 7 bases not matched to a gene. The germline CDR1 and CDR2 sequences are MNHEY and SMNVEV (reference sequence). The CDR3 spans 15 residues.

This chain links TRBV5-1 with TRBJ2-5; 10 bases map to TRBD2. J gave up 5 bases and V 0 bases, and 7 bases lay outside the gene matches. Germline V gives CDR1 SGHRS, CDR2 YFSETQ. The CDR3 spans 16 residues. The CDR3 region is CASSLEASGSWETQYF. As DNA, the CDR3 is TGCGCCAGCAGCTTGGAGGCTAGCGGGAGTTGGGAGACCCAGTACTTC.

The CDR3, as DNA: TGTGCCAGCAGCTTAGCGGTGGGAGACGGGAATCAGCCCCAGCATTTT. This sequence encodes CASSLAVGDGNQPQHF. V and J are TRBV7-9 and TRBJ1-5; D is ambiguous. V was clipped by 0 bases and J by 4 bases, with 13 bases between them. CDR3 length: 16 amino acids. Germline CDR1 and CDR2: SEHNR and FQNEAQ (reference sequence). Based on the CDR3 plus reference TRBV7-9 and TRBJ1-5, the full variable domain is DTGVSQNPRHKITKRGQNVTFRCDPISEHNRLYWYRQTLGQGPEFLTYFQNEAQLEKSRLLSDRFSAERPKGSFSTLEIQRTEQGDSAMYLCASSLAVGDGNQPQHFGDGTRLSIL.

The chain has TRBV9 and TRBJ1-2; D unclear. The CDR3 is 14 amino acids. Trimming removed 3 bases from V and 4 bases from J, with 13 bases in between. The germline gives CDR1 SGDLS, CDR2 YYNGEE. The CDR3 DNA reads TGTGCCAGCAGCGGCGCGGGAGCGGCCTATGGCTACACCTTC. Protein product: CASSGAGAAYGYTF. Based on the CDR3 plus reference TRBV9 and TRBJ1-2, the full variable domain is DSGVTQTPKHLITATGQRVTLRCSPRSGDLSVYWYQQSLDQGLQFLIQYYNGEERAKGNILERFSAQQFPDLHSELNLSSLELGDSALYFCASSGAGAAYGYTFGSGTRLTVV.

This chain links TRBV6-1 with TRBJ2-7; TRBD1 might be the D (7 bases). The V end lost 6 bases, the J end lost 6 bases, and 21 bases lay between the germline ends. This CDR3 has 15 residues. CDR1 MNHNS and CDR2 SASEGT come from the germline V gene. The CDR3 sequence: CASRERQGQGGEQYF. CDR3 nucleotides: TGTGCCAGCAGGGAAAGACAGGGCCAGGGAGGCGAGCAGTACTTC.

The table lists this clonotype with many counts. The chain joins TRBV4-3 to TRBJ2-6, with 10 bases aligning to TRBD2. The germline V gene has CDR1 LGHNA and CDR2 YSLEER. CDR3 length equals 20 residues. Trimming cost V 1 base and J 4 bases; bases outside gene matches: 13. The CDR3 coding sequence is TGCGCCAGCAGCCAAGTGGCTAGTCTAGCGGGAGCTCCCGGGGCCAACGTCCTGACTTTC. Its protein is CASSQVASLAGAPGANVLTF.

This clonotype showed up just a few times. The rearrangement joins TRBV25-1 to TRBJ2-3; 7 bases align to TRBD2. The V gene end was trimmed by 6 bases and the J gene end by 3 bases; junction bases not matched to a gene: 9. The CDR3 covers 15 residues. Per germline, CDR1 MGHDK and CDR2 SYGVNS. The CDR3 DNA is TGTGCCAGCAGACCCGGGACTACCTTTACAGATACGCAGTATTTT. Protein product: CASRPGTTFTDTQYF.

This chain uses TRBV20-1 with TRBJ2-5, with 10 positions matching TRBD2. Losses at the gene ends were 8 bases for V and 0 bases for J; bases not matched to a gene: 6. This CDR3 region has 14 residues. Germline CDR1 reads DFQATT; CDR2 reads SNEGSKA (reference sequence). CDR3 DNA sequence: TGCAGTTCCAACGGACTAGCGGACCAAGAGACCCAGTACTTC. Translation: CSSNGLADQETQYF.

There are a few counts of this clonotype. The chain carries TRBV20-1 and TRBJ2-1, with TRBD2 matching over 10 bases. The CDR3 runs 15 residues. After removal of 0 bases from V and 6 bases from J, the junction contained 5 bases not matched to a gene. Germline CDR1 and CDR2: DFQATT and SNEGSKA (reference sequence). The CDR3 DNA is TGCAGTGCTAGAGACCGGACTAGCGGCATCAATGAGCAGTTCTTC. As protein: CSARDRTSGINEQFF.

This chain uses TRBV7-6 with TRBJ2-1; 7 bases match TRBD2. CDR3 length equals 15 residues. Per the germline V gene, CDR1 is SGHVS and CDR2 is FNYEAQ. Trimming at V came to 5 bases and at J to 9 bases, leaving 13 bases not matched to a gene. Here the CDR3 DNA reads TGTGCCAGCAGCCCGGCGGGGGTAGGGGATATTGAGCAGTTCTTC. This sequence encodes CASSPAGVGDIEQFF.

The sample holds a few counts of this clonotype. The rearrangement uses TRBV15 and TRBJ2-7; TRBD2 might be the D (7 bases). Germline-derived CDR1 and CDR2 are LNHNV and YYDKDF (reference sequence). V lost 8 bases and J lost 2, with 16 bases in between. The CDR3 is made up of 14 amino acids. The CDR3 sequence is CATARGGKTYEQYF. The CDR3 coding sequence is TGTGCCACCGCTCGCGGGGGCAAAACCTACGAGCAGTACTTC.

This clonotype was observed a handful of times. The gene calls are TRBV6-2 or TRBV6-3 and TRBJ1-1; D remains unclear. The CDR3 has 14 residues. Trimming shortened V by 6 bases and J by 0 bases, and 11 bases separated the two germline ends. From germline, CDR1 is MNHEY and CDR2 SVGEGT. CDR3 coding DNA: TGTGCCAGCAGCGCTGGGTTCGTGAACACTGAAGCTTTCTTT. Translated: CASSAGFVNTEAFF.

This clonotype appeared a few times. The CDR3 spells CASSQGTGGVSSPLHF. In DNA, the CDR3 is TGTGCCAGCAGCCAAGGGACAGGGGGCGTTAGTTCACCCCTCCACTTT. The chain links TRBV3-1 to TRBJ1-6, with 11 positions matching TRBD1. CDR3 size: 16 residues. Germline V gives CDR1 LGHDT, CDR2 YNNKEL (reference sequence). V dropped 1 base and J dropped 9; count of bases not matched to a gene: 5.

V and J are TRBV29-1 and TRBJ2-7, with unresolved D. The germline V gene has CDR1 SQVTM and CDR2 ANQGSEA. The CDR3 is made up of 12 amino acids. Trimming cost V 6 bases and J 2 bases, with 11 bases left between them. The CDR3 is CSVRAVTYEQYF. The DNA of the CDR3 is TGCAGCGTAAGGGCAGTTACCTACGAGCAGTACTTC.

This clonotype appeared many times. The V gene is TRBV5-5, the J gene TRBJ1-5; no reliable D call. The CDR3 runs 14 residues. Germline V gene lookup returns CDR1 SGHKS and CDR2 YYEKEE (reference sequence). V shed 0 bases and J shed 4 bases, with 8 bases lying between them. CDR3 coding DNA: TGTGCCAGCAGCTTGGCTATGGTGAATCAGCCCCAGCATTTT. It specifies CASSLAMVNQPQHF.

At least ten counts were recorded for this clonotype. V and J are TRBV5-1 and TRBJ2-1, with TRBD2 identical over 10 bases. CDR1 and CDR2 (germline): SGHRS, YFSETQ. V shed 3 bases and J 2 bases; nucleotides not matched to a gene: 20. The CDR3 is 21 residues long. This CDR3 is CASSSEPGQRTSGFAYNEQFF. In DNA form, the CDR3 reads TGCGCCAGCAGCTCGGAACCGGGACAGAGGACTAGCGGATTCGCCTACAATGAGCAGTTCTTC.

Only a few counts were recorded for this clonotype. The J gene is TRBJ2-1, the V gene TRBV5-1, with 8 bases lining up with TRBD2. Germline-derived CDR1 and CDR2 are SGHRS and YFSETQ. V lost 4 bases to trimming and J lost 10 bases; unmatched junction nucleotides: 10. This CDR3 comprises 14 residues. CDR3 region: CASSPGGAGEEQFF. CDR3 DNA sequence: TGCGCCAGCAGCCCCGGTGGAGCGGGAGAGGAGCAGTTCTTC.

The gene calls are TRBV20-1 and TRBJ1-2; weak D call: TRBD1 (5 bases). The CDR3 totals 11 residues. Germline V gene lookup returns CDR1 DFQATT and CDR2 SNEGSKA (reference sequence). CDR3 bases: TGCACCGGGGATGGGGGCTATGGCTACACCTTC. It specifies CTGDGGYGYTF.